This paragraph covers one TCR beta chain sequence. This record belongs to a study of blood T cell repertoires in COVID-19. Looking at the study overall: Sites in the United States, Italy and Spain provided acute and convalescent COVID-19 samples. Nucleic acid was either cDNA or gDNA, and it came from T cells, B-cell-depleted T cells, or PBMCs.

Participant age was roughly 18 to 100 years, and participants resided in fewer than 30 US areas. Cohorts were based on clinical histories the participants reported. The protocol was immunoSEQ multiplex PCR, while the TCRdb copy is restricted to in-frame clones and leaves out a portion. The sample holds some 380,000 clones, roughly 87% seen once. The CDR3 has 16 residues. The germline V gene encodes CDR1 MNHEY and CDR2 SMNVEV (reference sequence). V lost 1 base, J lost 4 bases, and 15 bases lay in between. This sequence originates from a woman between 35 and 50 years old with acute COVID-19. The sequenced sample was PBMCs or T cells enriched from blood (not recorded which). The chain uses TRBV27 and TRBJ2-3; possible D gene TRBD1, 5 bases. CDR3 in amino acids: CASSLYSVGVSDTQYF. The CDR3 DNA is TGTGCCAGCAGTTTATACTCCGTAGGGGTTTCAGATACGCAGTATTTT.